This T cell receptor beta chain derives from a study of Graves' ophthalmopathy and Graves' hyperthyroidism (dated by TCRdb to the late 2010s). Regarding the complete study: Peripheral blood was collected before any treatment was given, at the time of initial diagnosis. TCR beta repertoire signatures were used to distinguish Graves' ophthalmopathy from Graves' hyperthyroidism and to predict progression to ophthalmopathy. In total, around 130 blood samples were TCR-sequenced: 40 to 45 ophthalmopathy, roughly 80 hyperthyroidism and roughly 17 hyperthyroidism-to-ophthalmopathy patients. To explore V-J signatures that separate ophthalmopathy from hyperthyroidism, a discovery set of about a hundred patients was enrolled, consisting of 40 to 45 with ophthalmopathy and around 57 with stable hyperthyroidism. The independent validation cohort included about 19 hyperthyroidism patients plus 17 patients who later progressed from hyperthyroidism to ophthalmopathy. T-cell repertoires of thyroid tissue and blood were compared in about six hyperthyroidism patients. Once sampling was done, hyperthyroidism patients were given methimazole at a starting dose of 30 mg daily, while ophthalmopathy patients were given high-dose intravenous methylprednisolone. The 90 to 100 discovery patients were randomly divided into training and test sets at a 7:3 ratio.

The study at large found these results: In validation, the model predicted ophthalmopathy progression with less than 71% sensitivity and about 73% specificity; fewer than 15 predicted patients were CT-confirmed with GO in a median of approximately 6.5 months. Sample size was not predetermined statistically, and investigators were not blinded to group allocation. Ophthalmopathy was separated from stable hyperthyroidism by the 13-signature model with 87.88% sensitivity and around 81% specificity in cross-validation and with 80%/75% in the test set. Among expanded thyroid clonotypes with frequency above 0.001, most also showed up in blood, which suggests that blood repertoires may reflect the thyroid immune response.

According to the germline V gene, CDR1 reads SNHLY and CDR2 reads FYNNEI. Trimming removed 1 base from V and 4 bases from J; the gene matches leave 6 bases unexplained. Measured from the cysteine to the phenylalanine, the CDR3 is 16 residues long. The sequence is cut down to CDR3 DNA, 48 bases in frame from base 1. This clonotype appeared many times. Its antigen is currently not known. The input lacks base qualities; no much larger clone sits a single base away. For repertoire sequencing, the TCR beta CDR3 regions were amplified from RNA transcripts. The first round was an RT-PCR using HTBI primers with the Qiagen OneStep RT-PCR kit, and this first round was followed by a second-round multiplex PCR, then size selection and purification. Libraries were sequenced on an Illumina HiSeq2000 using paired-end 100 bp reads. Regarding the original processing steps: Reads were processed with SOAPnuke, discarding reads with adapters, uncalled bases, mean Phred below 15, or no exact constant-primer or identifier match. High-quality paired reads were merged with COPE v1.2.5. Each unique nucleotide sequence was defined as a clonotype, and clonotypes were aligned to IMGT TRB V, D and J references with MiTCR v1.1. Only V-J combinations with frequency above 0.0001 were analysed, covering approximately 99% of repertoires. For each V-J combination, a TCR clonal expansion and chaos score was defined as the ratio of F50 clonal expansion to chaos observed in the TCRdist matrix. Welch's t-statistics and random forest were used to reduce features to 13 V-J combinations, which were fed into a naive Bayes classifier. The similarity between thyroid and blood repertoires was quantified using the Morisita-Horn index. TCRdb redid the processing of the public reads, applying fastp at Q25 and MiXCR, and retained in-frame beta chains. Rows merge per CDR3 protein into single entries with the most common DNA and genes. TCRdb, not the original authors, processed these V and J calls. The sample yields about 380,000 distinct CDR3 sequences; less than 20% were counted once. The ten largest clones represent around 6.6% of the sample.

Stable hyperthyroidism was defined as no progression to ophthalmopathy within 18 months of follow-up. Patients with hyperthyroidism were aged 18 to 65 years, had been newly diagnosed, and had a disease duration of less than 2 months. Patients were excluded if they had other autoimmune diseases, uncontrolled infections, pregnancy or lactation. Clinical symptoms, serum thyroxine, TRAb, thyroid ultrasound and orbital computed tomography formed the basis of the diagnosis. PBMCs were isolated from approximately 10 ml of fresh peripheral blood by Ficoll-Paque density gradient centrifugation. Trizol reagent was used to extract the total RNA, and its quality was then checked on an Agilent 2100 Bioanalyzer.

The chain employs TRBV2 and TRBJ2-7; 11 nucleotides in the junction match TRBD2. The sample comprised peripheral blood. The receptor comes from a woman between 18 and 29 years old with stable Graves' hyperthyroidism. Donor details come from another sample of the same person, matched by shared clones. The sequenced DNA: TGTGCCAGCAGTGAAGGGGTAGCGGGGGGGCCTTACGAGCAGTACTTC. It translates to CASSEGVAGGPYEQYF.